The 23 T cell receptor beta chains below all came from one sample that was sequenced in a study of T cell repertoires in cytomegalovirus infection. Their target antigens are unknown. Each CDR3 protein is one row after TCRdb ran MiXCR on the reads. The sample includes around 430,000 distinct CDR3 sequences, under 55% of them seen just once. The source was cultured PBMCs, collected from culture after CMV antigen stimulation. The source of these receptors is a human donor in good health (CMV status not recorded). Some clones in this sample may be carry-over from other donors' samples.

V usage is TRBV28 and J usage is TRBJ1-6; a weak D match, TRBD1 (6 bases). V dropped 3 bases and J dropped 0 bases, with 21 bases sitting between them. The CDR3 is 20 amino acids. Germline lookup yields CDR1 MDHEN and CDR2 SYDVKM. The CDR3 loop reads CASSFVPGAAGDSYNSPLHF. As DNA, the CDR3 is TGTGCCAGCAGTTTTGTGCCAGGGGCCGCCGGGGACTCCTATAATTCACCCCTCCACTTT. The variable domain in full, completed from reference TRBV28 and TRBJ1-6, reads DVKVTQSSRYLVKRTGEKVFLECVQDMDHENMFWYRQDPGLGLRLIYFSYDVKMKEKGDIPEGYSVSREKKERFSLILESASTNQTSMYLCASSFVPGAAGDSYNSPLHFGNGTRLTVT.

The J gene is TRBJ2-5, the V gene TRBV6-8, with 11 nucleotides matching TRBD2. The CDR3 runs 15 residues. Trimming took 7 bases from V and 3 from J; bases not matched to a gene: 7. The V gene's germline CDR1 is MNHGY and CDR2 SAAAGT. CDR3 amino acids: CASNTSGGPKETQYF. In DNA, the CDR3 is TGTGCCAGCAATACTAGCGGGGGACCGAAAGAGACCCAGTACTTC.

The J gene is TRBJ2-1, the V gene TRBV10-3, with a tentative D call TRBD2 (6 bases). Germline V gene sequence: CDR1 ENHRY, CDR2 SYGVKD. The CDR3 is made up of 14 amino acids. Trimming took 8 bases from V and 8 from J, leaving 19 bases between them. The CDR3 reads CAISSSALNDEQFF. The CDR3 DNA reads TGTGCCATCTCGTCTAGCGCCCTTAACGATGAGCAGTTCTTC.

A few counts support this clonotype. CDR3: CASSYSLNEQFF. The CDR3 nucleotides are TGTGCCAGCAGTTACTCGTTGAATGAGCAGTTCTTC. This sequence joins TRBV6-2 or TRBV6-3 and TRBJ2-1, with D unresolved. In germline, CDR1 is MNHEY, CDR2 SVGEGT. This CDR3 contains 12 residues. V shed 0 bases and J shed 7 bases, with 4 bases lying between them.

This chain joins TRBV6-1 and TRBJ2-6; tentative D call: TRBD1 (6 bases). V was clipped by 10 bases and J by 4 bases, with 11 bases between them. This CDR3 contains 13 residues. Germline loops: CDR1 MNHNS, CDR2 SASEGT. The DNA of the CDR3 is TGTGCCAACCAGGGGAGAGGGGCCAACGTCCTGACTTTC. Translated, it gives CANQGRGANVLTF.

The J gene is TRBJ2-2, the V gene TRBV12-3 or TRBV12-4, with 9 positions matching TRBD1. CDR3 length: 16 amino acids. V lost 6 bases to trimming and J lost 1 base; unmatched junction nucleotides: 6. CDR3 loop: CASRQQGAKNTGELFF. CDR3 nucleotide sequence: TGTGCCAGCAGGCAACAGGGGGCAAAGAACACCGGGGAGCTGTTTTTT.

The chain combines TRBV20-1 with TRBJ2-1; 8 nucleotides line up with TRBD2. The germline V gene has CDR1 DFQATT and CDR2 SNEGSKA (reference sequence). V shed 5 bases, J shed 1 base, and the junction held 7 bases outside the gene matches. There are 15 residues in the CDR3. The CDR3 sequence: CSAGERGPSYNEQFF. The CDR3 nucleotides read TGCAGTGCTGGGGAGCGGGGGCCTTCCTACAATGAGCAGTTCTTC.

This clonotype occurred a few times. The CDR3 here is CASSQRLGYGYTF. The CDR3 coding sequence is TGCGCCAGCAGCCAACGACTTGGCTATGGCTACACCTTC. The V gene is TRBV4-3, the J gene TRBJ1-2; D gene uncertain. Germline V lookup: CDR1 LGHNA, CDR2 YSLEER. V lost 2 bases and J 4 bases, leaving 8 bases between the germline ends. The CDR3 totals 13 residues.

The chain joins TRBV7-9 to TRBJ2-5; D gene unclear. Germline V gene sequence: CDR1 SEHNR, CDR2 FQNEAQ (reference sequence). This CDR3 comprises 13 residues. Trimming stripped 3 bases from V and 2 bases from J, with 7 bases between. The CDR3 loop reads CASSFGQQETQYF. The CDR3 DNA sequence: TGTGCCAGCAGCTTTGGCCAGCAAGAGACCCAGTACTTC.

The V and J genes are TRBV28 and TRBJ1-2; D may be TRBD1 (5 bases). V lost 3 bases and J lost 6, with 11 bases in between. From germline, CDR1 is MDHEN and CDR2 SYDVKM. The CDR3 has 13 residues. This CDR3 is CASSFQGGDGYTF. Here the CDR3 DNA reads TGTGCCAGCAGTTTTCAGGGTGGGGATGGCTACACCTTC.

The chain uses TRBV6-6 and TRBJ2-1; TRBD2 matches at 8 bases. Germline V gives CDR1 MNHNY, CDR2 SVGAGI (reference sequence). This CDR3 region has 14 residues. J was trimmed by 10 bases and V by 6 bases; bases with no gene match: 11. The CDR3 sequence is CASRPSGSRAEQFF. The CDR3 coding sequence is TGTGCCAGCAGGCCCAGCGGGAGTCGGGCCGAGCAGTTCTTC.

V gene TRBV11-2 combines with J gene TRBJ2-7, with D unclear. CDR1 and CDR2 from the germline V gene are SGHAT and FQNNGV. This CDR3 is built from 13 residues. V dropped 0 bases and J dropped 2 bases, with 5 bases sitting between them. The CDR3 is CASSLEYTYEQYF. As DNA, the CDR3 is TGTGCCAGCAGCTTAGAATACACCTACGAGCAGTACTTC.

This chain uses TRBV6-6 with TRBJ2-3, with D perhaps matching TRBD2 (5 bases). Per the germline V gene, CDR1 is MNHNY and CDR2 is SVGAGI (reference sequence). Trimming removed 7 bases from V and 2 bases from J, with 19 bases in between. The CDR3 spans 16 residues. The CDR3 region is CASTPYGVRLTDTQYF. The CDR3 DNA is TGTGCCAGCACCCCGTACGGGGTGAGGCTCACAGATACGCAGTATTTT.

This clonotype was seen a few times. The chain has TRBV12-3 or TRBV12-4 and TRBJ1-5, with no clear D. Between the trimmed V and J ends, which lost 6 bases and 4 bases, there was a span of 10 bases. The CDR3 covers 13 residues. The chain's CDR3 is CASSDSRNQPQHF. As DNA, the CDR3 is TGTGCCAGCAGCGACTCCAGGAATCAGCCCCAGCATTTT.

This rearrangement joins TRBV6-1 to TRBJ2-3; no clear D gene. Germline assignment: CDR1 MNHNS and CDR2 SASEGT. Trimming pared 8 bases from V and 2 bases from J, leaving 5 bases between. The CDR3 totals 11 residues. For the CDR3, the DNA is TGTGCCAGCCAATACACAGATACGCAGTATTTT. This codes for CASQYTDTQYF.

In its sample, this clonotype was seen a few times. One junction end disagrees with the germline gene, perhaps due to a read error. The genes are TRBV12-3 or TRBV12-4 and TRBJ1-1; D unclear. This CDR3 spans 11 amino acids. In DNA form, the CDR3 reads TGTGCCAGCAGTTCATCAAAAAAAAAGCTCTTT. Translating gives CASSSSKKKLF.

The CDR3 reads CASSLNANTPLHF. The CDR3 DNA follows: TGTGCCAGCAGCTTAAACGCGAATACACCCCTCCACTTT. This rearrangement joins TRBV7-9 to TRBJ1-6; no firm D call. V was clipped by 2 bases and J by 11 bases, with 10 bases between them. The CDR3 is 13 residues long. Germline assignment: CDR1 SEHNR and CDR2 FQNEAQ (reference sequence).

This clonotype was detected only a few times. The gene calls are TRBV7-6 and TRBJ2-1, with 11 bases identical to TRBD2. Germline assignment: CDR1 SGHVS and CDR2 FNYEAQ. V was clipped by 3 bases and J by 6 bases; unmatched bases: 1. CDR3 length equals 14 residues. For the CDR3, the DNA is TGTGCCAGCAGCTTTAGCGGGGGGGCCAATGAGCAGTTCTTC. Protein product: CASSFSGGANEQFF.

At least ten counts were recorded for this clonotype. This chain connects TRBV7-9 to TRBJ2-7; no clear D. Germline assignment: CDR1 SEHNR and CDR2 FQNEAQ (reference sequence). This CDR3 is 14 amino acids long. The V gene lost 1 base and the J gene lost 4 bases, with 11 bases spanning the gap. The CDR3 loop is CASSLEGWVYEQYF. CDR3 in DNA: TGTGCCAGCAGCTTAGAGGGTTGGGTGTACGAGCAGTACTTC.

The chain links TRBV12-3 or TRBV12-4 to TRBJ2-1; D ambiguous. V lost 5 bases to trimming and J lost 9 bases, with 17 bases between them. This CDR3 comprises 14 residues. CDR3 bases: TGTGCCAGCAGTATTAAATCTTTGGACGGTGAGCAGTTCTTC. Translation gives CASSIKSLDGEQFF.

This chain connects TRBV29-1 to TRBJ2-7; 8 positions agree with TRBD1. The V gene's germline CDR1 is SQVTM and CDR2 ANQGSEA. The CDR3 has 11 amino acids. The J segment lost 7 bases and the V segment lost 4 bases, leaving 3 bases of the junction unmatched. In DNA, the CDR3 is TGCAGCGTTGGGAACAGGGGGGAGCAGTACTTC. This encodes CSVGNRGEQYF.

The V and J genes are TRBV19 and TRBJ1-1; D is undetermined. Trimming took 1 base from V and 2 from J, leaving 5 bases between them. This CDR3 spans 13 amino acids. Germline V gene sequence: CDR1 LNHDA, CDR2 SQIVND (reference sequence). CDR3 amino acids: CASSIAVNTEAFF. CDR3 in DNA: TGTGCCAGTAGTATAGCAGTAAACACTGAAGCTTTCTTT.

The V gene is TRBV3-1, the J gene TRBJ2-2, with D maybe TRBD2 (5 bases). V dropped 3 bases and J dropped 4 bases, with 12 bases sitting between them. The CDR3 extends over 15 amino acids. Germline CDR1 reads LGHDT; CDR2 reads YNNKEL (reference sequence). The CDR3 nucleotides read TGTGCCAGCAGCCACGGACTTTTATTCACCGGGGAGCTGTTTTTT. It yields the protein CASSHGLLFTGELFF.